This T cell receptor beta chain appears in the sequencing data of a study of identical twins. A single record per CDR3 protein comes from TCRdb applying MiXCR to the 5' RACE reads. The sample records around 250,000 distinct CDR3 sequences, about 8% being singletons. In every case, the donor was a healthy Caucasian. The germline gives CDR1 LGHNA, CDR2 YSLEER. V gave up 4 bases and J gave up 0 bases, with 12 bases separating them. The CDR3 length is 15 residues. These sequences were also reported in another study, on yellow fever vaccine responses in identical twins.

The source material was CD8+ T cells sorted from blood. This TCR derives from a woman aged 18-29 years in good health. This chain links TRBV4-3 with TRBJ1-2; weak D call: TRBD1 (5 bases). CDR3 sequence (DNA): TGCGCCAGCAGCCCAACGACAGAAACTAACTATGGCTACACCTTC. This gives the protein CASSPTTETNYGYTF.